What follows describes a single TCR beta chain. Trimming cost V 0 bases and J 8 bases, with 16 bases left between them. Looked up from germline, CDR1 is GTSNPN and CDR2 is SVGIG (reference sequence). The CDR3 runs to 14 residues. The source of the sample is a study of blood T cell repertoires in COVID-19. Produced via immunoSEQ multiplex PCR; TCRdb's table is partial and in-frame only. The sample contains over 200,000 clones, about 90% of which appear only once. The participants were between roughly 18 and 100 years old and came from 24 US areas. The sequence was collected from a young man who had recovered from COVID-19. Input material: PBMCs or T cells enriched from blood (not recorded which). The chain combines TRBV30 with TRBJ1-2; no clear D. The CDR3 region is CAWSVVLLGGGYTF. For the CDR3, the DNA is TGTGCCTGGAGTGTAGTACTCCTCGGCGGGGGCTACACCTTC.